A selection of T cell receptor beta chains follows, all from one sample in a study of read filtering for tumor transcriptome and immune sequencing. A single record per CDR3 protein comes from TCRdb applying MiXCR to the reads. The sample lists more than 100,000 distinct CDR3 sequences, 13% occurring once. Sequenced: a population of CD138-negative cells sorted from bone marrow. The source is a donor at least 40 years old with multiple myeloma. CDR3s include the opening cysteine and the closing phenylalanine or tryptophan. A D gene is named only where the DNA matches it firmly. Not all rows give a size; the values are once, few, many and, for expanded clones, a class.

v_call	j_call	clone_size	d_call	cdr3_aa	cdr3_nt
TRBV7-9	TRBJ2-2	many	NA	CASSLAVTGELFF	TGTGCCAGCAGCTTAGCGGTGACCGGGGAGCTGTTTTTT
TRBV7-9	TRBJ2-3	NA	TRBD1	CASRSGTGYTDTQYF	TGTGCCAGCAGATCCGGGACAGGGTATACAGATACGCAGTATTTT
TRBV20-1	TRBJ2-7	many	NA	CSAGTRSYEQYF	TGCAGTGCCGGAACTAGATCCTACGAGCAGTACTTC
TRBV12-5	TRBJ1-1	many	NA	CASGPAEAFF	TGTGCTAGTGGCCCCGCTGAAGCTTTCTTT
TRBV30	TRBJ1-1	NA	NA	CAWRKNTEAFF	TGTGCCTGGAGGAAGAACACTGAAGCTTTCTTT
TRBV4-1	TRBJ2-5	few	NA	CASSQTQARGVEETQYF	TGCGCCAGCAGCCAGACCCAGGCAAGGGGGGTTGAAGAGACCCAGTACTTC
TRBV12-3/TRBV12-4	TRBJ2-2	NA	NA	CASSLARGANGELFF	TGTGCCAGCAGTTTAGCGCGCGGTGCGAACGGGGAGCTGTTTTTT
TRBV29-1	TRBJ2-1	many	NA	CSATIRDRHNEQFF	TGCAGCGCTACAATCCGGGACCGTCACAATGAGCAGTTCTTC
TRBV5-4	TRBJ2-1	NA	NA	CASSLDRGATYNEQFF	TGTGCCAGCAGCTTGGATCGGGGGGCCACCTACAATGAGCAGTTCTTC
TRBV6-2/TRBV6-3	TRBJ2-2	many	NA	CASSYRTGELFF	TGTGCCAGCAGTTATAGAACCGGGGAGCTGTTTTTT
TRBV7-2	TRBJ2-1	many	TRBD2	CASSLGLQRLAGDEQFF	TGTGCCAGCAGCTTAGGACTGCAACGACTAGCGGGCGATGAGCAGTTCTTC
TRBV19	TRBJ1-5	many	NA	CASSIYPGVESNQPQHF	TGTGCCAGTAGTATCTATCCAGGGGTTGAGAGCAATCAGCCCCAGCATTTT
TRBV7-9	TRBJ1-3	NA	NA	CASSILQGASSGNAIYF	TGTGCCAGCAGCATTCTACAGGGAGCTAGCTCTGGAAACGCCATATATTTT
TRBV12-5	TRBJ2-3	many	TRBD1	CASGSGTGYADTQYF	TGTGCTAGTGGTTCCGGGACAGGGTATGCAGATACGCAGTATTTT
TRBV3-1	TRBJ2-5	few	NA	CASSQMGRLETQYF	TGTGCCAGCAGCCAGATGGGACGCCTAGAGACCCAGTACTTC
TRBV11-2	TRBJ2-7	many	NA	CASSYGAKPTYEQYF	TGTGCCAGCAGCTATGGCGCCAAACCCACCTACGAGCAGTACTTC
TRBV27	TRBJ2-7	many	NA	CASSLKAGQTYEQYF	TGTGCCAGCAGTTTAAAAGCTGGGCAGACCTACGAGCAGTACTTC
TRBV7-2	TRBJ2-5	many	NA	CASSLLGQMIETQYF	TGTGCCAGCAGCTTACTAGGGCAAATGATAGAGACCCAGTACTTC
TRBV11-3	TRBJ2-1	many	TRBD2	CASSRRTSGSANEQFF	TGTGCCAGCAGCCGACGGACTAGCGGGAGTGCAAATGAGCAGTTCTTC
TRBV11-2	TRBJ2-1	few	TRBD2	CASSLALWLADCNEQFF	TGTGCCAGCAGCTTAGCCCTGTGGCTAGCGGACTGCAATGAGCAGTTCTTC
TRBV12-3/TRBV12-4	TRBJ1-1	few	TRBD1	CASSPVSQGDTEAFF	TGTGCCAGCAGTCCAGTTTCCCAGGGGGACACTGAAGCTTTCTTT
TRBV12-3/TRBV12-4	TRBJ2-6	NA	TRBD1	CASSFERQGRGSGTNVLTF	TGTGCCAGCAGCTTTGAAAGACAGGGCCGGGGCTCTGGGACCAACGTCCTGACTTTC
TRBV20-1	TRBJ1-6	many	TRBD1	CSARDFETGWDSPLHF	TGCAGTGCTAGAGATTTTGAGACAGGGTGGGATTCACCCCTCCACTTT
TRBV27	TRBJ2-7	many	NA	CASSLLRTPSEQYF	TGTGCCAGCAGTTTACTCCGGACACCCTCCGAGCAGTACTTC
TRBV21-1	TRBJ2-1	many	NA	CASSKALTTYNEQFF	TGTGCCAGCAGCAAAGCGCTCACAACATACAATGAGCAGTTCTTC
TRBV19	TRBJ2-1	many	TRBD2	CASSIDSGTSAHYNEQFF	TGTGCCAGTAGTATAGATTCCGGGACTAGCGCCCACTACAATGAGCAGTTCTTC
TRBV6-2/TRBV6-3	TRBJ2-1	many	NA	CASSYGTRSGQFF	TGTGCCAGCAGTTACGGAACTAGATCCGGACAGTTCTTC
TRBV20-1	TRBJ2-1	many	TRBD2	CSASRTSGRSSYNEQFF	TGCAGTGCTAGTAGGACTAGCGGGAGGAGCTCCTACAATGAGCAGTTCTTC
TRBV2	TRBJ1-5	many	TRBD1	CASNLGTGNQPQHF	TGTGCCAGCAATCTCGGGACAGGCAATCAGCCCCAGCATTTT
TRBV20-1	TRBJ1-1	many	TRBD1	CSARTGNTEAFF	TGCAGTGCACGGACAGGGAACACTGAAGCTTTCTTT
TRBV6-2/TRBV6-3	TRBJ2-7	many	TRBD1	CASSYSALTGSEQYF	TGTGCCAGCAGTTACTCGGCCTTGACAGGGAGCGAGCAGTACTTC